The present T cell receptor (beta chain) was sequenced within a study of shared clonotypes between healthy human individuals. Whole-study results and caveats: Sequencing of the sorted subsets was shown by rarefaction to be incomplete despite large depth. Some clonotypes were shared by all four sorted-subset donors, while others were not shared. The non-shared ones had lower generation probabilities than the shared ones.

Points on this clone: Its antigen remains unknown.

This CDR3 is 13 amino acids long. The germline V gene has CDR1 SGHNT and CDR2 YYREEE (reference sequence). V was shortened by 0 bases and J by 6 bases, with 9 bases between the two germline ends. The data were produced by immunoSEQ multiplex PCR, yet TCRdb's version contains in-frame clones alone and is incomplete. The table records roughly 2.5 million clones, over 85% of them present only once. Sequenced: naive CD4+ T cells sorted from blood. Subset defined: CD45RA+ positively selected. The V gene is TRBV5-4, the J gene TRBJ1-2; the D gene is possibly TRBD1 (5 bases). The source is a man aged 18 to 30 in good health. The CDR3 DNA follows: TGTGCCAGCAGCTTGGGCCGGGGGGATGGCTACACCTTC. It encodes CASSLGRGDGYTF.